What follows are 20 T cell receptor beta chains derived from one specimen sequenced in a study of naive and memory T cell subsets. An equimolar mix of two oligonucleotides served as the beta constant-region primer for TRBC1 and TRBC2. TCRdb re-derived calls from the UMI-ligation and nested PCR reads in MiXCR, one entry per CDR3 protein. This table has 140,000 to 150,000 distinct CDR3 sequences, approximately 17% appearing once. Sample: naive CD4+ T cells from blood. The receptors were sampled from a human donor in good health.

This clonotype was seen more than once but under ten times. The chain has TRBV4-1 and TRBJ1-1, with TRBD1 matching 8 bases. The V segment lost 1 base and the J segment 3 bases; nucleotides outside the gene matches: 7. Germline values: CDR1 MGHRA, CDR2 YSYEKL. The CDR3 length is 16 residues. The CDR3 DNA reads TGCGCCAGCAGCCAAGGTCTCGGACAGGGACACACTGAAGCTTTCTTT. Protein sequence: CASSQGLGQGHTEAFF.

This clonotype was detected a few times. DNA of the CDR3: TGTGCCAGCAGTCCGGGGGGTCCAGATACGCAGTATTTT. This gives the protein CASSPGGPDTQYF. The chain employs TRBV27 and TRBJ2-3; 7 positions agree with TRBD2. The CDR3 is 13 residues long. Germline CDR1 is MNHEY and CDR2 is SMNVEV (reference sequence). V trimming: 5 bases; J trimming: 4 bases; junction bases outside the gene matches: 3.

This clonotype appeared once. The V and J genes are TRBV19 and TRBJ2-1, with TRBD2 as a possible D gene (6 bases). Germline values: CDR1 LNHDA, CDR2 SQIVND (reference sequence). V was clipped by 5 bases and J by 3 bases, with 14 bases between them. This CDR3 comprises 15 residues. This CDR3 is CASSEGLYSYNEQFF. CDR3 DNA sequence: TGTGCCAGTAGTGAGGGACTCTACAGCTACAATGAGCAGTTCTTC.

The gene calls are TRBV29-1 and TRBJ2-3, with 13 bases lining up with TRBD2. The CDR3 is 14 amino acids. The junction had 3 bases not matched to a gene; V was cut back by 4 bases and J by 5 bases. Germline V CDR1 and CDR2: SQVTM, ANQGSEA. The CDR3 sequence: CSVGTSGRGDTQYF. The CDR3 DNA reads TGCAGCGTTGGGACTAGCGGGAGAGGAGATACGCAGTATTTT.

The chain recombines TRBV28 with TRBJ2-5; no definite D call. Germline CDR1 is MDHEN and CDR2 is SYDVKM. The CDR3 has 14 residues. Trimming shortened V by 5 bases and J by 1 base, and 11 bases separated the two germline ends. This CDR3 reads CASSTWTGQETQYF. The CDR3, as DNA: TGTGCCAGCAGTACGTGGACGGGCCAAGAGACCCAGTACTTC.

Concerning this clonotype itself: One junction end disagrees with the germline gene, perhaps due to a read error. The chain employs TRBV12-3 or TRBV12-4 and TRBJ2-6; possibly TRBD2 for D (5 bases). The CDR3 spans 15 residues. The DNA of the CDR3 is TGTGCCAGCAGCTTAGAGGGTTCTGGGGCCAACGTCCTGACTTTC. Translating it yields CASSLEGSGANVLTF.

This clonotype was seen repeatedly, ten times or more. This chain joins TRBV20-1 and TRBJ2-7, with D unresolved. The CDR3 runs 17 residues. Germline CDR1 DFQATT, CDR2 SNEGSKA (reference sequence). Trimming shortened V by 0 bases and J by 3 bases, and 21 bases separated the two germline ends. Written as DNA, the CDR3 is TGCAGTGCTAGAGATCGGTTGGCAACTGCGAGCCTCTACGAGCAGTACTTC. It specifies CSARDRLATASLYEQYF.

J is TRBJ2-7 and V is TRBV28; the D gene is possibly TRBD1 (6 bases). The germline V gene encodes CDR1 MDHEN and CDR2 SYDVKM. Trimming took off 8 bases at V and 4 bases at J, with 18 bases between the two ends. The CDR3 is 14 residues long. DNA of the CDR3: TGTGCCAGCTTTGGGGGCCTCTTGAAGTACGAGCAGTACTTC. Translated: CASFGGLLKYEQYF.

This clonotype was counted a few times. The CDR3 loop is CAWTRRAGVGTGELFF. CDR3 DNA sequence: TGTGCCTGGACCCGTCGAGCGGGAGTGGGGACCGGGGAGCTGTTTTTT. The chain has TRBV30 and TRBJ2-2; 8 nucleotides align to TRBD2. The V and J ends lost 4 bases and 5 bases, in that order; junction bases with no gene match: 12. Germline CDR1 and CDR2: GTSNPN and SVGIG (reference sequence). This CDR3 comprises 16 residues.

This clonotype was counted a few times. The V gene is TRBV12-3 or TRBV12-4, the J gene TRBJ1-5; TRBD1 agrees at 12 bases. Trimming took 7 bases from V and 7 from J; bases not matched to a gene: 8. The CDR3 has 15 residues. For the CDR3, the DNA is TGTGCCAGCACCAAAGGGGACAGGGGGCGACAGCCCCAGCATTTT. Amino acids: CASTKGDRGRQPQHF.

The table lists this clonotype with a few counts. The V and J genes are TRBV9 and TRBJ2-5, with TRBD2 matching over 7 bases. J lost 2 bases, V lost 0 bases, and 10 bases had no gene match. The germline gives CDR1 SGDLS, CDR2 YYNGEE. The CDR3 has 17 residues. CDR3 residues: CASSVGAAREAQETQYF. The CDR3 DNA follows: TGTGCCAGCAGCGTAGGGGCTGCACGGGAGGCTCAAGAGACCCAGTACTTC.

The V and J genes are TRBV2 and TRBJ2-1; D might be TRBD2 (5 bases). CDR3 length equals 14 residues. Germline CDR1 is SNHLY and CDR2 is FYNNEI. V lost 7 bases and J 5 bases, leaving 15 bases between the germline ends. The CDR3 region has the DNA TGTGCCAGCACGCGGACTGGAGGTCACAATGAGCAGTTCTTC. It codes for CASTRTGGHNEQFF.

This chain links TRBV5-1 with TRBJ1-2; D unresolved. Trimming stripped 0 bases from V and 3 bases from J, with 6 bases between. From germline, CDR1 is SGHRS and CDR2 YFSETQ. The CDR3 spans 13 residues. CDR3: CASSLGSDYGYTF. The CDR3 coding sequence is TGCGCCAGCAGCTTGGGTTCTGACTATGGCTACACCTTC.

The V and J genes are TRBV11-2 and TRBJ2-5, with 8 positions matching TRBD2. The CDR3 length is 18 residues. V lost 2 bases and J lost 2; bases outside the gene matches: 13. Germline-derived CDR1 and CDR2 are SGHAT and FQNNGV. The DNA for the CDR3 is TGTGCCAGCAGCTTATCCAGCCTCCAGCGGGAGCCTCAAGAGACCCAGTACTTC. Translating gives CASSLSSLQREPQETQYF. The full variable domain, in which reference TRBV11-2 and TRBJ2-5 provide the parts outside the CDR3, is EAGVAQSPRYKIIEKRQSVAFWCNPISGHATLYWYQQILGQGPKLLIQFQNNGVVDDSQLPKDRFSAERLKGVDSTLKIQPAKLEDSAVYLCASSLSSLQREPQETQYFGPGTRLLVL.

This clonotype was picked up a small number of times. This sequence joins TRBV12-3 or TRBV12-4 and TRBJ2-3; D may be TRBD1 (6 bases). Trimming stripped 4 bases from V and 2 bases from J, with 10 bases between. The CDR3 length is 14 residues. The CDR3 DNA reads as TGTGCCAGCAGTTCGGACAGCCCCACAGATACGCAGTATTTT. As protein: CASSSDSPTDTQYF.

This sequence joins TRBV7-2 and TRBJ2-7; 9 nucleotides agree with TRBD2. Looked up from germline, CDR1 is SGHTA and CDR2 is FQGNSA. This CDR3 has 15 residues. With 1 base clipped from V and 3 bases from J, the junction kept 4 bases outside the gene matches. The CDR3 DNA reads as TGTGCCAGCAGCTTAGGTGCGACTAGCGGCTACGAGCAGTACTTC. This encodes CASSLGATSGYEQYF.

This chain uses TRBV5-1 with TRBJ2-3; D is unclear. V was trimmed by 2 bases and J by 4 bases, leaving 8 bases between them. The CDR3 is 13 residues long. CDR1 is SGHRS, CDR2 YFSETQ, per germline. This chain's CDR3 is CASSFGSADTQYF. CDR3 DNA: TGCGCCAGCAGCTTCGGGTCTGCAGATACGCAGTATTTT. Supplemented by reference TRBV5-1 and TRBJ2-3, the full variable domain reads KAGVTQTPRYLIKTRGQQVTLSCSPISGHRSVSWYQQTPGQGLQFLFEYFSETQRNKGNFPGRFSGRQFSNSRSEMNVSTLELGDSALYLCASSFGSADTQYFGPGTRLTVL.

The table lists this clonotype with a few counts. The chain couples TRBV18 to TRBJ2-7; 10 bases fit TRBD1. Germline-derived CDR1 and CDR2 are KGHSH and LQKENI. The CDR3 runs to 16 residues. The junction had 5 bases not matched to a gene; V was cut back by 3 bases and J by 0 bases. Written as DNA, the CDR3 is TGTGCCAGCTCACCGGGACAGGGGACCAGCTCCTACGAGCAGTACTTC. It is translated as CASSPGQGTSSYEQYF. Full variable domain (missing parts from reference TRBV18 and TRBJ2-7): NAGVMQNPRHLVRRRGQEARLRCSPMKGHSHVYWYRQLPEEGLKFMVYLQKENIIDESGMPKERFSAEFPKEGPSILRIQQVVRGDSAAYFCASSPGQGTSSYEQYFGPGTRLTVT.

There are a few counts of this clonotype. The J gene is TRBJ1-6, the V gene TRBV14; possibly TRBD1 for D (5 bases). V was pared by 9 bases and J by 0 bases, with 24 bases between. Germline values: CDR1 SGHDN, CDR2 FVKESK. The CDR3 totals 19 residues. The CDR3 reads CASHRITMDESSYNSPLHF. The CDR3 DNA sequence: TGTGCCAGTCACAGGATCACTATGGACGAGAGCTCCTATAATTCACCCCTCCACTTT.

The table lists this clonotype with a few counts. The chain has TRBV12-3 or TRBV12-4 and TRBJ2-3, with D unresolved. There are 12 residues in the CDR3. V was shortened by 3 bases and J by 2 bases, with 3 bases between the two germline ends. Here the CDR3 DNA reads TGTGCCAGCAGTTTGGCCACAGATACGCAGTATTTT. It specifies CASSLATDTQYF.